The sequence of this T cell receptor beta chain was determined in a study of blood T cell repertoires in COVID-19. Study overall: Material from acute and convalescent COVID-19 was sourced from the United States, Italy and Spain.

V lost 0 bases and J 5 bases, leaving 6 bases between the germline ends. This CDR3 spans 13 amino acids. Germline V gene data show CDR1 as SGHRS and CDR2 as YFSETQ. Authors' processing steps: Amplification of reference gene primers provided the estimated nucleated cell counts. TCRdb keeps only in-frame clones here, not all; method: immunoSEQ multiplex PCR. The V and J calls and clone size were taken over from that table, and D and trimming were inferred from the DNA. The sample holds 400,000 to 500,000 clones, more than 80% seen once. Sequencing input: peripheral blood. The rearrangement links TRBV5-1 to TRBJ1-3; no clear D gene. The source is a woman aged 25-40 years with active or convalescent COVID-19. Here the CDR3 DNA reads TGCGCCAGCAGCTTGGACAGAAGAAACACCATATATTTT. Protein: CASSLDRRNTIYF.